A selection of T cell receptor beta chains follows, all from one sample in a study of neoadjuvant anti-PD-1 for oral cavity cancer. Sequenced by immunoSEQ multiplex PCR; TCRdb stores in-frame clones only, minus some. The table lists roughly 14,000 clones, 70% to 80% of them singletons, with about 2.1% in the top ten. The source material was PBMCs, sampled after nivolumab (anti-PD-1) treatment. The receptors were sampled from a person aged 40 to 85 with oral cavity squamous cell carcinoma. Each CDR3 is given with its conserved first and last residue. The order of the fields is clone size, V gene, D gene, J gene, CDR3 DNA, CDR3 protein. D genes are given only for firm matches. The listing skips clone size in some rows; elsewhere it reads once, few, many or a size class.

clone size: once
V gene: TRBV19
D gene: TRBD1
J gene: TRBJ1-1
CDR3 DNA: TGTGCCAGTAGTACCGGACAGGGGTACACTGAAGCTTTCTTT
CDR3 protein: CASSTGQGYTEAFF

clone size: .
V gene: TRBV7-9
D gene: TRBD2
J gene: TRBJ2-1
CDR3 DNA: TGTGCCAGCAACGGACTAGCGGGAGGCAATGAGCAGTTCTTC
CDR3 protein: CASNGLAGGNEQFF

clone size: .
V gene: TRBV19
D gene: .
J gene: TRBJ1-1
CDR3 DNA: TGTGCCAGTAGTAACGCAGGAGGGATAGGGAACACTGAAGCTTTCTTT
CDR3 protein: CASSNAGGIGNTEAFF

clone size: .
V gene: TRBV7-8
D gene: .
J gene: TRBJ1-2
CDR3 DNA: TGTGCCAGCAGCCCCCGGTTGGCCACGGGCGGCTACACCTTC
CDR3 protein: CASSPRLATGGYTF

clone size: .
V gene: TRBV5-4
D gene: TRBD1
J gene: TRBJ1-5
CDR3 DNA: TGTGCCAGCAGCGAAGGGACAGGGTCCCATCAGCCCCAGCATTTT
CDR3 protein: CASSEGTGSHQPQHF

clone size: once
V gene: TRBV5-4
D gene: TRBD2
J gene: TRBJ2-1
CDR3 DNA: TGTGCCAGCAGCTTACTAGCGGGAGGATACAATGAGCAGTTCTTC
CDR3 protein: CASSLLAGGYNEQFF

clone size: .
V gene: TRBV7-9
D gene: TRBD1
J gene: TRBJ1-4
CDR3 DNA: TGTGCCAGCAGCTTACGGACAGGATGGAGGGATGAAAAACTGTTTTTT
CDR3 protein: CASSLRTGWRDEKLFF

clone size: .
V gene: TRBV28
D gene: .
J gene: TRBJ1-6
CDR3 DNA: TGTGCCAGCAGTTTGATCAGGGGAGCTAAGGGTAATTCACCCCTCCACTTT
CDR3 protein: CASSLIRGAKGNSPLHF

clone size: once
V gene: TRBV10-3
D gene: .
J gene: TRBJ1-6
CDR3 DNA: TGTGCCATCACCCGGGACTTAAGTTCACCCCTCCACTTT
CDR3 protein: CAITRDLSSPLHF

clone size: .
V gene: TRBV11-3
D gene: .
J gene: TRBJ2-1
CDR3 DNA: TGTGCCAGCAGCTCTCCCCGCCAGGGTGAGCAGTTCTTC
CDR3 protein: CASSSPRQGEQFF

clone size: .
V gene: TRBV7-9
D gene: TRBD1
J gene: TRBJ1-4
CDR3 DNA: TGTGCCAGCAGCACCAGGACAGGGGAAGGGGAAAAACTGTTTTTT
CDR3 protein: CASSTRTGEGEKLFF

clone size: .
V gene: TRBV10-2
D gene: TRBD2
J gene: TRBJ2-2
CDR3 DNA: TGCGCCAGCAAGACTAGCGGAAACACCGGGGAGCTGTTTTTT
CDR3 protein: CASKTSGNTGELFF

clone size: .
V gene: TRBV27
D gene: .
J gene: TRBJ2-7
CDR3 DNA: TGTGCCAGCAGTCCCGGCATGCCACCCTACGAGCAGTACTTC
CDR3 protein: CASSPGMPPYEQYF

clone size: few
V gene: TRBV28
D gene: .
J gene: TRBJ1-5
CDR3 DNA: TGTGCCAGCAGTTACAGGGTCAGCAATCAGCCCCAGCATTTT
CDR3 protein: CASSYRVSNQPQHF

clone size: .
V gene: TRBV2
D gene: .
J gene: TRBJ1-2
CDR3 DNA: TGTGCCGGACAAACCGGGACATCGGAAGCCTCGGGCTACACCTTC
CDR3 protein: CAGQTGTSEASGYTF

clone size: once
V gene: TRBV11-3
D gene: .
J gene: TRBJ1-4
CDR3 DNA: TGTGCCAGCAGCGTAGATACCCATTTGTGCAGATCGATCGGAAAACTGTTTTTT
CDR3 protein: CASSVDTHLCRSIGKLFF